The rows below give T cell receptor beta chains drawn from one sample of a study of human T cells and chemical hapten exposure. TCRdb passed the RACE reads through MiXCR, listing each CDR3 protein once. The data show about 70,000 distinct CDR3 sequences, roughly 9.7% seen once. The specimen was whole blood, collected in connection with sensitization to the hapten diphenylcyclopropenone (DPC). Source of these receptors: a woman in her forties or fifties with alopecia areata. Some clones in this sample may be carry-over from other donors' samples. The CDR3 runs from the conserved cysteine through the conserved F or W.

V gene: TRBV18; J gene: TRBJ1-3; CDR3 protein: CASSPVYRTGNTIYF
V gene: TRBV18; J gene: TRBJ1-2; CDR3 protein: CASSPAAVTYGYTF
V gene: TRBV12-3/TRBV12-4; J gene: TRBJ1-3; CDR3 protein: CASRFLGNTIYF
V gene: TRBV6-6; J gene: TRBJ1-3; CDR3 protein: CAISMAGLTPIYF
V gene: TRBV9; J gene: TRBJ2-2; CDR3 protein: CASSVDPRTSGDTGELFF
V gene: TRBV4-3; J gene: TRBJ1-5; CDR3 protein: CASSQDTQGDQPQHF
V gene: TRBV18; J gene: TRBJ2-7; CDR3 protein: CASSPGTGGLTFYEQYF
V gene: TRBV25-1; J gene: TRBJ2-7; CDR3 protein: CASSDPNNYEQYF
V gene: TRBV5-1; J gene: TRBJ2-1; CDR3 protein: CASSFQTGNYNEQFF
V gene: TRBV18; J gene: TRBJ1-1; CDR3 protein: CASSPGSSNTEAFF
V gene: TRBV3-1; J gene: TRBJ1-5; CDR3 protein: CASSQPGTAGQPQHF
V gene: TRBV29-1; J gene: TRBJ2-7; CDR3 protein: CSVGSGNYEQYF
V gene: TRBV7-8; J gene: TRBJ1-4; CDR3 protein: CASSRQVQTTQKLFF
V gene: TRBV5-1; J gene: TRBJ2-5; CDR3 protein: CASSLVGGVNQETQYF
V gene: TRBV15; J gene: TRBJ1-1; CDR3 protein: CATSRVGRMNTEAFF
V gene: TRBV6-2/TRBV6-3; J gene: TRBJ2-1; CDR3 protein: CASSYALAGGLTYNEQFF
V gene: TRBV25-1; J gene: TRBJ2-7; CDR3 protein: CASSDGGRYEQYF
V gene: TRBV6-5; J gene: TRBJ1-1; CDR3 protein: CASSYGSVRANTEAFF
V gene: TRBV3-1; J gene: TRBJ1-1; CDR3 protein: CASSQVDLGTEAFF
V gene: TRBV6-5; J gene: TRBJ2-4; CDR3 protein: CASRSWEVDIQYF
V gene: TRBV28; J gene: TRBJ2-3; CDR3 protein: CASSPPSGLTDTQYF
V gene: TRBV19; J gene: TRBJ2-1; CDR3 protein: CASSMFGQGVTYNEQFF
V gene: TRBV7-2; J gene: TRBJ2-2; CDR3 protein: CASSLVSGTFTGELFF
V gene: TRBV7-9; J gene: TRBJ1-6; CDR3 protein: CASSAARANSPLHF
V gene: TRBV6-2/TRBV6-3; J gene: TRBJ2-7; CDR3 protein: CASRTSGTYEQYF
V gene: TRBV7-3; J gene: TRBJ1-1; CDR3 protein: CASSLQTGTTEAFF
V gene: TRBV6-4; J gene: TRBJ1-5; CDR3 protein: CASTRPRDRGSNQPQHF
V gene: TRBV29-1; J gene: TRBJ2-7; CDR3 protein: CSVLFTPTYEQYF
V gene: TRBV7-8; J gene: TRBJ2-3; CDR3 protein: CASSTHWTSFGDTQYF
V gene: TRBV9; J gene: TRBJ2-1; CDR3 protein: CASSVTGTGSSYNEQFF
V gene: TRBV7-9; J gene: TRBJ2-1; CDR3 protein: CASTRRGINEQFF
V gene: TRBV4-2; J gene: TRBJ2-1; CDR3 protein: CASSQGLAGEYEQFF
V gene: TRBV14; J gene: TRBJ2-1; CDR3 protein: CASSQDLLSEQFF
V gene: TRBV18; J gene: TRBJ1-5; CDR3 protein: CASSLTGTGSNSNQPQHF
V gene: TRBV11-2; J gene: TRBJ2-1; CDR3 protein: CASSEKTSRYNEQFF
V gene: TRBV18; J gene: TRBJ1-1; CDR3 protein: CASSPGGQGEAFF
V gene: TRBV7-3; J gene: TRBJ2-7; CDR3 protein: CASSPGTGADEQYF